The rows below give T cell receptor beta chains drawn from one sample of a study of blood T cell repertoires in COVID-19. Assay used: immunoSEQ multiplex PCR; TCRdb lists only in-frame clones, some missing. Of 45,000 to 65,000 clones listed, around 80% are singletons. The sample was peripheral blood. The origin of the receptors is an elderly woman with acute or convalescent COVID-19. Both conserved end residues are part of each CDR3. A D gene is named only where the DNA matches it firmly.

d_call: .; j_call: TRBJ1-1; v_call: TRBV12-5; cdr3_nt: TGTGCTAGTGGTTTGGCCCGGACAGTTCTCATGAACACTGAAGCTTTCTTT; cdr3_aa: CASGLARTVLMNTEAFF
d_call: .; j_call: TRBJ1-3; v_call: TRBV19; cdr3_nt: TGTGCCAGTAGCCGAGATACGGACAGCCTCTCTGGAAACACCATATATTTT; cdr3_aa: CASSRDTDSLSGNTIYF
d_call: TRBD2; j_call: TRBJ2-3; v_call: TRBV5-1; cdr3_nt: TGCGCCAGCAGTACTAGCGGGGGGACTGATACGCAGTATTTT; cdr3_aa: CASSTSGGTDTQYF
d_call: .; j_call: TRBJ2-7; v_call: TRBV12-3/TRBV12-4; cdr3_nt: TGTGCCAGCAGTTTAATGGGGGGCGAGCAGTACTTC; cdr3_aa: CASSLMGGEQYF
d_call: .; j_call: TRBJ2-7; v_call: TRBV27; cdr3_nt: TGTGCCAGCAGTTTAAAGGACACTTCCTACGAGCAGTACTTC; cdr3_aa: CASSLKDTSYEQYF
d_call: TRBD1; j_call: TRBJ1-1; v_call: TRBV5-5; cdr3_nt: TGTGCCAGCAGCTTGACTTGGGACAGCCGGAAGGGAGCTTTCTTT; cdr3_aa: CASSLTWDSRKGAFF
d_call: .; j_call: TRBJ2-7; v_call: TRBV15; cdr3_nt: TGTGCCACCAGCAGAGAAGGGGGTGGATCCTACGAGCAGTACTTC; cdr3_aa: CATSREGGGSYEQYF
d_call: TRBD1; j_call: TRBJ2-3; v_call: TRBV9; cdr3_nt: TGTGCCAGCAGCACAAATTCCCGGGACAGTCTCGATACGCAGTATTTT; cdr3_aa: CASSTNSRDSLDTQYF
d_call: .; j_call: TRBJ1-5; v_call: TRBV2; cdr3_nt: TGTGCCAGCACAGGGGACAATCAGCCCCAGCATTTT; cdr3_aa: CASTGDNQPQHF
d_call: TRBD1; j_call: TRBJ1-2; v_call: TRBV18; cdr3_nt: TGTGCCAGCTCTCCGACCACAGGGGGAAACTATGGCTACACCTTC; cdr3_aa: CASSPTTGGNYGYTF
d_call: TRBD2; j_call: TRBJ2-4; v_call: TRBV5-1; cdr3_nt: TGCGCCAGCAGCTTATCCAGGGAGGGCAAAAACATTCAGTACTTC; cdr3_aa: CASSLSREGKNIQYF
d_call: .; j_call: TRBJ2-2; v_call: TRBV14; cdr3_nt: TGTGCCAGCAGCCATCGGGGATACACCGGGGAGCTGTTTTTT; cdr3_aa: CASSHRGYTGELFF
d_call: TRBD1; j_call: TRBJ2-1; v_call: TRBV11-2; cdr3_nt: TGTGCCAGCAGCTCCGGGACAGGTTCACCCGAGCAGTTCTTC; cdr3_aa: CASSSGTGSPEQFF
d_call: .; j_call: TRBJ2-5; v_call: TRBV7-3; cdr3_nt: TGTGCCAGCAGCTTGGGTAGGGGAACCCAGTACTTC; cdr3_aa: CASSLGRGTQYF